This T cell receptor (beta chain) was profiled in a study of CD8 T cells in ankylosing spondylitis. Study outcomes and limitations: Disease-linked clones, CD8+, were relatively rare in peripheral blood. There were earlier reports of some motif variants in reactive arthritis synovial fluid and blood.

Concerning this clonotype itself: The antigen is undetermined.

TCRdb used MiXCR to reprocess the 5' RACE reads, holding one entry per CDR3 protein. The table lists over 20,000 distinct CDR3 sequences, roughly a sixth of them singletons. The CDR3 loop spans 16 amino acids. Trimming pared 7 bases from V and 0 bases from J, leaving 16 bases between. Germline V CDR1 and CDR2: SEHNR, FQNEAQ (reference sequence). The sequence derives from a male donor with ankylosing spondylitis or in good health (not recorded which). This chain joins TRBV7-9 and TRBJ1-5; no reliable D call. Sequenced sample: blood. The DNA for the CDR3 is TGTGCCAGCACCACCGGGAGAGGAGGTAGCAATCAGCCCCAGCATTTT. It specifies CASTTGRGGSNQPQHF.